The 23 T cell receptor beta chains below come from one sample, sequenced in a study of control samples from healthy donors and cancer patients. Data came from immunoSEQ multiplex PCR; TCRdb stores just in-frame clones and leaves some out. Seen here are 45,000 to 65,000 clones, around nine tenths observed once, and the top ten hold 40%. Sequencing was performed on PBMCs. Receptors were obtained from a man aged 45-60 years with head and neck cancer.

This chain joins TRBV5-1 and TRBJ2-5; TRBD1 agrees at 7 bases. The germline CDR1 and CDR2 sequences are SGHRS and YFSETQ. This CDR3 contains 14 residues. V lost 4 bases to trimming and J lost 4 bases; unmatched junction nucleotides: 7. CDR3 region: CASSPGQLGETQYF. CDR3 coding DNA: TGCGCCAGCAGCCCGGGACAGTTAGGAGAGACCCAGTACTTC. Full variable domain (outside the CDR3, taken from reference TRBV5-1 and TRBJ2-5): KAGVTQTPRYLIKTRGQQVTLSCSPISGHRSVSWYQQTPGQGLQFLFEYFSETQRNKGNFPGRFSGRQFSNSRSEMNVSTLELGDSALYLCASSPGQLGETQYFGPGTRLLVL.

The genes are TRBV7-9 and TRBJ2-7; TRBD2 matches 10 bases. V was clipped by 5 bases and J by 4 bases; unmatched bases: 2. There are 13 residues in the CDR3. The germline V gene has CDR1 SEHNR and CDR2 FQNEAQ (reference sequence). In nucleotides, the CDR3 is TGTGCCAGCAGCAGTAGCGGGAGGTACGAGCAGTACTTC. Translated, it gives CASSSSGRYEQYF.

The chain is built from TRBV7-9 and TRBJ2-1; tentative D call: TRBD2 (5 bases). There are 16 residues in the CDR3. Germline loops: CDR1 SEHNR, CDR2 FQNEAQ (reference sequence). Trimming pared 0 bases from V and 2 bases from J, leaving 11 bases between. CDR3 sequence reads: CASSLAVGGAYNEQFF. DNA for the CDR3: TGTGCCAGCAGCTTAGCGGTAGGAGGCGCCTACAATGAGCAGTTCTTC.

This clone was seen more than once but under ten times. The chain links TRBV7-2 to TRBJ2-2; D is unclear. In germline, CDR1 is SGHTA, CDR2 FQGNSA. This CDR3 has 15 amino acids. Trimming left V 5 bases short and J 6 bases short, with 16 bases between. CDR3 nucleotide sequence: TGTGCCAGCAGCGACCGGGTCCTTACAGCCGGGGAGCTGTTTTTT. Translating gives CASSDRVLTAGELFF.

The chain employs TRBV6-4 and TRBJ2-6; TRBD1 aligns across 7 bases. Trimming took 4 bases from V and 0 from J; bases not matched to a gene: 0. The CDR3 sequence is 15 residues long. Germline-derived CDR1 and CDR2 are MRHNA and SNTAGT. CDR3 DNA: TGTGCCAGCAGTGGACAGGGCTCTGGGGCCAACGTCCTGACTTTC. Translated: CASSGQGSGANVLTF.

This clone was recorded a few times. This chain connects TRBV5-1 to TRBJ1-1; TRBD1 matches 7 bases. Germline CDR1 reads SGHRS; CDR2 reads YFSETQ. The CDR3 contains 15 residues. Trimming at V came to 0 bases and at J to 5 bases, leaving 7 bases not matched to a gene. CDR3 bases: TGCGCCAGCAGCTTGGGGACAGGAGGGGGAACTGAAGCTTTCTTT. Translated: CASSLGTGGGTEAFF.

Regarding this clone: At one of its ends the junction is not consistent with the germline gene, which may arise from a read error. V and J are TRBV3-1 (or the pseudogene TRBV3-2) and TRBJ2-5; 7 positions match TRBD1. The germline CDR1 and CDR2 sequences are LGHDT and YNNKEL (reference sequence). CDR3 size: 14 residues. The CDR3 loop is CASNQGGRQETQYF. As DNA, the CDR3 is TGTGCCAGCAACCAAGGGGGCCGCCAAGAGACCCAGTACTTC.

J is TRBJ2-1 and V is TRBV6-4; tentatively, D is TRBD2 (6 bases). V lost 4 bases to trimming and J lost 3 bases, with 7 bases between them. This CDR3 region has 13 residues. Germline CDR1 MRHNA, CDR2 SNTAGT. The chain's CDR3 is CASSATSYNEQFF. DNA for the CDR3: TGTGCCAGCAGTGCGACTAGCTACAATGAGCAGTTCTTC.

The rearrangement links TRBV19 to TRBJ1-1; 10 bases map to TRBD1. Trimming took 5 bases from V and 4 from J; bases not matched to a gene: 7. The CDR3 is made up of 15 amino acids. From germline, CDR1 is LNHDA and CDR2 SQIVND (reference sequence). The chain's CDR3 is CASSVGTGDGTEAFF. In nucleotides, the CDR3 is TGTGCCAGTAGTGTGGGGACAGGGGATGGCACTGAAGCTTTCTTT.

CDR3 DNA sequence: TGTGCCAGTAGTCTCTCAGGGCTTAACTATGGCTACACCTTC. As protein: CASSLSGLNYGYTF. The rearrangement links TRBV19 to TRBJ1-2, with D maybe TRBD1 (5 bases). The CDR3 runs to 14 residues. The germline V and J ends were trimmed by 5 bases and 1 base, with 11 bases remaining between them. Germline CDR1 and CDR2: LNHDA and SQIVND (reference sequence).

The CDR3: CASSLRGGPVGELFF. Here the CDR3 DNA reads TGTGCCAGCAGCTTGAGGGGGGGCCCTGTCGGGGAGCTGTTTTTT. The J gene is TRBJ2-2, the V gene TRBV11-1; TRBD2 is a possible D gene (7 bases). The V end was cut by 3 bases, the J end by 7 bases, with 15 bases between. The V gene's germline CDR1 is SGHAT and CDR2 FQDESV (reference sequence). There are 15 residues in the CDR3.

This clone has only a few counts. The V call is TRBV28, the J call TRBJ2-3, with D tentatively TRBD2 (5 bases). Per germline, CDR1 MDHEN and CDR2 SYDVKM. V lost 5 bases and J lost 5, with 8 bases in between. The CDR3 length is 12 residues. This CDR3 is CASSRGRDTQYF. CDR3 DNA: TGTGCCAGCAGTCGGGGTAGAGATACGCAGTATTTT. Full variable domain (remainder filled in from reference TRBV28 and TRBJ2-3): DVKVTQSSRYLVKRTGEKVFLECVQDMDHENMFWYRQDPGLGLRLIYFSYDVKMKEKGDIPEGYSVSREKKERFSLILESASTNQTSMYLCASSRGRDTQYFGPGTRLTVL.

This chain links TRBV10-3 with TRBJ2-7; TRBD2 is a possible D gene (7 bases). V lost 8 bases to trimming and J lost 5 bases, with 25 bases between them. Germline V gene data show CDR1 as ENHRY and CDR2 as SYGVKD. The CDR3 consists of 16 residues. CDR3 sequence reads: CAIGSSLGGALNEQYF. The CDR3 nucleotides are TGTGCCATCGGATCCTCACTTGGGGGGGCGCTAAACGAGCAGTACTTC.

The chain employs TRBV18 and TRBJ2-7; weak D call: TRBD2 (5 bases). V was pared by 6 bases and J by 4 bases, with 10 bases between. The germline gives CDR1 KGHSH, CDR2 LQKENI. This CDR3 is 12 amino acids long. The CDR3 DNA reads TGTGCCAGCTCCCTCCCGGGGTACGAGCAGTACTTC. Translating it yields CASSLPGYEQYF.

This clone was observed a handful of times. DNA of the CDR3: TGTGCCAGCAGCCAGGGGCAGGGGGCCTACGAGCAGTACTTC. Protein sequence: CASSQGQGAYEQYF. The genes are TRBV7-8 and TRBJ2-7; 7 nucleotides match TRBD1. Trimming removed 5 bases from V and 2 bases from J; junction bases left unmatched: 6. The length of the CDR3 is 14 residues. From germline, CDR1 is SGHVS and CDR2 FQNEAQ.

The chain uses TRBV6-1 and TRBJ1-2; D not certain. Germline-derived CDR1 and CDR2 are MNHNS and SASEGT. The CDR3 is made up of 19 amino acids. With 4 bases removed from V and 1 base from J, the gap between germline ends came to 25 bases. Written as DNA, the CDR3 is TGTGCCAGCAGTGTCTCCCCCTGGCAGGCCCCCCTCATTAACTATGGCTACACCTTC. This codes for CASSVSPWQAPLINYGYTF.

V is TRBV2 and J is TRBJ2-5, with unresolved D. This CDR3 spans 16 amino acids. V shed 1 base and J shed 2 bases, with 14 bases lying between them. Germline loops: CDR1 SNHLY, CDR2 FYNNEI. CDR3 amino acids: CASSEGLPTRQETQYF. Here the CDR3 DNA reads TGTGCCAGCAGTGAAGGGCTTCCCACTCGACAAGAGACCCAGTACTTC.

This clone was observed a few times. The CDR3 bases are TGTGCCAGCAGTCTCTACGAGCAGTACTTC. It encodes CASSLYEQYF. The chain links TRBV2 to TRBJ2-7; D gene ambiguous. V gave up 5 bases and J gave up 3 bases, with 2 bases separating them. This CDR3 comprises 10 residues. Looked up from germline, CDR1 is SNHLY and CDR2 is FYNNEI.

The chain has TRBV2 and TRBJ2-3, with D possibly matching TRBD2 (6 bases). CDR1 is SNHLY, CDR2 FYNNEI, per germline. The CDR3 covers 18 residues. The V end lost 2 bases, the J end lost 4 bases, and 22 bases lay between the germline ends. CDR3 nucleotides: TGTGCCAGCAGTGAATTCGGGACTCCTTTTAAGGGCCCAGATACGCAGTATTTT. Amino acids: CASSEFGTPFKGPDTQYF. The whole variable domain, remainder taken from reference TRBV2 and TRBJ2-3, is EPEVTQTPSHQVTQMGQEVILRCVPISNHLYFYWYRQILGQKVEFLVSFYNNEISEKSEIFDDQFSVERPDGSNFTLKIRSTKLEDSAMYFCASSEFGTPFKGPDTQYFGPGTRLTVL.

The CDR3 protein is CASSMGLHYEQYF. As DNA, the CDR3 is TGTGCCAGTAGTATGGGACTACACTACGAGCAGTACTTC. The chain carries TRBV19 and TRBJ2-7; 7 positions match TRBD2. Germline assignment: CDR1 LNHDA and CDR2 SQIVND (reference sequence). Trimming cost V 3 bases and J 3 bases; bases outside gene matches: 2. This CDR3 is 13 amino acids long.

The CDR3: CASSLGRGRPYNEQFF. The CDR3 coding sequence is TGTGCCAGCAGCTTAGGGCGGGGGCGACCATACAATGAGCAGTTCTTC. The rearrangement joins TRBV7-2 to TRBJ2-1; D may be TRBD2 (7 bases). V lost 1 base, J lost 4 bases, and 14 bases lay in between. The CDR3 has 16 amino acids. CDR1 and CDR2 (germline): SGHTA, FQGNSA.

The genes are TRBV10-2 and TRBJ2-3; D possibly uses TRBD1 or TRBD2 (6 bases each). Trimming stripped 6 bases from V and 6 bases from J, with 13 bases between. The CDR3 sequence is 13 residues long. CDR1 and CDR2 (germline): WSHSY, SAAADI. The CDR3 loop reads CASSLEGGDTQYF. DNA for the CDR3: TGCGCCAGCAGCCTAGAGGGGGGTGATACGCAGTATTTT.

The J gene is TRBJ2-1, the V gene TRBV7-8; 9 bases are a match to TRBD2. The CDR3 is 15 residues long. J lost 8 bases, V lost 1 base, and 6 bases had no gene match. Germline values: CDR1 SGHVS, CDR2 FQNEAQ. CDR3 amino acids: CASSLGSSGVHEQFF. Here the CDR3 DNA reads TGTGCCAGCAGCTTAGGTTCTAGCGGGGTCCATGAGCAGTTCTTC.